Below, 22 T cell receptor beta chains from the same sample are listed, as sequenced in a study of T cells in Graves' hyperthyroidism and ophthalmopathy. Researchers amplified the TCR beta CDR3 regions from RNA transcripts. Initially, a first-round RT-PCR of the TCR CDR3 employed the HTBI primer set. TCRdb processed the multiplex PCR reads anew with MiXCR; each CDR3 protein has one entry. This sample has some 180,000 distinct CDR3 sequences, with over 15% found just once. The specimen was blood. These receptors all come from a woman in her fifties or sixties with Graves' hyperthyroidism.

This clonotype appeared many times. The V and J genes are TRBV11-2 and TRBJ2-5, with 7 bases fitting TRBD1. The CDR3 is made up of 14 amino acids. CDR1 and CDR2 (germline): SGHAT, FQNNGV. Trimming at V came to 2 bases and at J to 5 bases, leaving 5 bases not matched to a gene. The CDR3 DNA reads as TGTGCCAGCAGCTTAACGACAGGGTACGAGACCCAGTACTTC. Encoded protein: CASSLTTGYETQYF.

Comments on this clonotype: Since a much larger clone is just one base distant, this may be a read error. The chain joins TRBV7-3 to TRBJ2-2; 7 bases agree with TRBD1. CDR3 length: 14 amino acids. V shed 5 bases and J 4 bases; nucleotides not matched to a gene: 4. Germline CDR1 reads SGHTA; CDR2 reads FQGTGA. CDR3 region: CASSPNRGTGELFF. The CDR3 bases are TGTGCCAGCAGCCCAAACAGGGGCACCGGGGAGCTGTTTTTT. The full variable domain, rest sourced from reference TRBV7-3 and TRBJ2-2, is GAGVSQTPSNKVTEKGKYVELRCDPISGHTALYWYRQSLGQGPEFLIYFQGTGAADDSGLPNDRFFAVRPEGSVSTLKIQRTERGDSAVYLCASSPNRGTGELFFGEGSRLTVL.

This clonotype has at least ten counts. The rearrangement uses TRBV6-1 and TRBJ2-3; 11 nucleotides agree with TRBD1. Germline CDR1 reads MNHNS; CDR2 reads SASEGT. The CDR3 contains 16 residues. The V segment lost 6 bases and the J segment 3 bases; nucleotides outside the gene matches: 8. The chain's CDR3 is CASRTGTGGLTDTQYF. The CDR3 DNA reads TGTGCCAGCAGGACCGGGACAGGGGGGTTAACAGATACGCAGTATTTT.

The V call is TRBV6-5, the J call TRBJ1-1; no clear D gene. This CDR3 is 15 amino acids long. The germline V gene has CDR1 MNHEY and CDR2 SVGAGI. Trimming stripped 0 bases from V and 3 bases from J, with 11 bases between. In DNA form, the CDR3 reads TGTGCCAGCAGTTACTCGAGGTGGTTGGACACTGAAGCTTTCTTT. It specifies CASSYSRWLDTEAFF.

This clonotype came up a few times. The rearrangement links TRBV3-1 to TRBJ2-7; maybe TRBD2 (6 bases). This CDR3 spans 15 amino acids. V was cut by 2 bases and J by 2 bases, with 13 bases left in between. Germline V gene sequence: CDR1 LGHDT, CDR2 YNNKEL (reference sequence). CDR3 amino acids: CASSQPGSHPYEQYF. CDR3 nucleotide sequence: TGTGCCAGCAGCCAACCCGGGAGTCATCCCTACGAGCAGTACTTC.

The rearrangement links TRBV11-2 to TRBJ2-7; D may be TRBD2 (5 bases). Trimming stripped 1 base from V and 6 bases from J, with 13 bases between. Germline V CDR1 and CDR2: SGHAT, FQNNGV. There are 14 residues in the CDR3. The CDR3 reads CASSLVTGEAEQYF. DNA for the CDR3: TGTGCCAGCAGCTTAGTCACCGGGGAAGCCGAGCAGTACTTC.

In this sample, this clonotype turned up many times. The chain carries TRBV6-2 or TRBV6-3 and TRBJ2-2; TRBD2 aligns across 9 bases. After removal of 4 bases from V and 4 bases from J, the junction contained 1 base not matched to a gene. Germline values: CDR1 MNHEY, CDR2 SVGEGT. The CDR3 extends over 14 amino acids. CDR3 protein: CASSLAGVTGELFF. The CDR3 DNA follows: TGTGCCAGCAGTTTAGCGGGGGTCACCGGGGAGCTGTTTTTT.

This clonotype was seen ten or more times. V and J are TRBV6-5 and TRBJ2-7; D is undetermined. Trimming took 0 bases from V and 0 from J, leaving 6 bases between them. Germline V gives CDR1 MNHEY, CDR2 SVGAGI. The CDR3 is 14 residues long. The CDR3 loop is CASSYSTVSYEQYF. The CDR3 nucleotides are TGTGCCAGCAGTTACTCAACAGTCTCCTACGAGCAGTACTTC.

In its sample, this clonotype was seen many times. The chain carries TRBV6-1 and TRBJ1-2, with 7 nucleotides matching TRBD1. This CDR3 has 14 residues. After removal of 11 bases from V and 8 bases from J, the junction contained 17 bases not matched to a gene. Germline assignment: CDR1 MNHNS and CDR2 SASEGT. The CDR3 DNA sequence: TGTGCCCTCGACCGGGGAGCGACAGGGAAGGGCTACACCTTC. Its protein product is CALDRGATGKGYTF.

This clonotype was recorded many times. This sequence joins TRBV27 and TRBJ1-4; 8 bases align to TRBD1. Per the germline V gene, CDR1 is MNHEY and CDR2 is SMNVEV (reference sequence). The trim removed 8 bases at V and 4 bases at J, leaving 3 bases unmatched. The CDR3 totals 13 residues. As DNA, the CDR3 is TGTGCCAGCGCGGACAGGGTTAATGAAAAACTGTTTTTT. This gives the protein CASADRVNEKLFF.

The table lists this clonotype with many counts. The chain joins TRBV6-6 to TRBJ1-1, with a weak D call TRBD1 (6 bases). The CDR3 runs to 16 residues. V was trimmed by 0 bases and J by 1 base, leaving 12 bases between them. Germline V gene data show CDR1 as MNHNY and CDR2 as SVGAGI (reference sequence). DNA for the CDR3: TGTGCCAGCAGTTACTCGGTACAGGGTTCGAACACTGAAGCTTTCTTT. As protein: CASSYSVQGSNTEAFF.

There are a few counts of this clonotype. The chain combines TRBV6-1 with TRBJ2-6; D unresolved. The germline V gene encodes CDR1 MNHNS and CDR2 SASEGT. The length of the CDR3 is 15 residues. V lost 6 bases and J lost 0, with 9 bases in between. In nucleotides, the CDR3 is TGTGCCAGCAGAGAACACCTCTCTGGGGCCAACGTCCTGACTTTC. This gives the protein CASREHLSGANVLTF.

This chain connects TRBV4-1 to TRBJ2-1; D assignment may be TRBD1 or TRBD2 (5 bases each). Germline lookup yields CDR1 MGHRA and CDR2 YSYEKL. This CDR3 contains 17 residues. Trimming cost V 1 base and J 0 bases, with 13 bases left between them. The CDR3 here is CASSQVILGASYNEQFF. The CDR3 DNA sequence: TGCGCCAGCAGCCAAGTAATACTCGGGGCCTCCTACAATGAGCAGTTCTTC.

The chain carries TRBV7-9 and TRBJ1-5; possibly TRBD1 for D (5 bases). The germline V and J ends were trimmed by 5 bases and 2 bases, with 31 bases remaining between them. The germline CDR1 and CDR2 sequences are SEHNR and FQNEAQ (reference sequence). This CDR3 contains 21 residues. The CDR3 DNA is TGTGCCAGCAGCCTCCCAGGCGCAAGACTAGCGGGGGTGGTTGGCAATCAGCCCCAGCATTTT. It yields the protein CASSLPGARLAGVVGNQPQHF.

This clonotype was counted ten times or more. The chain couples TRBV24-1 to TRBJ2-2; the D gene could be TRBD1 or TRBD2 (5 bases each). The germline V gene encodes CDR1 KGHDR and CDR2 SFDVKD. V was clipped by 5 bases and J by 9 bases, with 18 bases between them. CDR3 length equals 15 residues. This CDR3 is CATSGRDRGPRELFF. The CDR3 region has the DNA TGTGCCACCAGTGGCCGGGACCGAGGACCGAGGGAGCTGTTTTTT.

This clonotype was seen at least ten times. The chain carries TRBV7-2 and TRBJ2-2; TRBD1 aligns across 7 bases. The germline gives CDR1 SGHTA, CDR2 FQGNSA. V trimming: 6 bases; J trimming: 0 bases; junction bases outside the gene matches: 10. The CDR3 has 17 amino acids. The CDR3, as DNA: TGTGCCAGCAGACATCCCGGGACAGCGACGAACACCGGGGAGCTGTTTTTT. Translation: CASRHPGTATNTGELFF.

This clonotype was counted many times. This chain joins TRBV7-2 and TRBJ1-2; D is possibly TRBD1 (6 bases). Germline V gene data show CDR1 as SGHTA and CDR2 as FQGNSA. The CDR3 sequence is 13 residues long. V gave up 4 bases and J gave up 5 bases, with 11 bases separating them. Written as DNA, the CDR3 is TGTGCCAGCAGCTGGGGACAAGGGTATGGCTACACCTTC. It is translated as CASSWGQGYGYTF.

In this sample, this clonotype turned up a few times. This could be a read error, since a much larger clone is one nucleotide away. V gene TRBV27 combines with J gene TRBJ2-7; TRBD2 might be the D (5 bases). This CDR3 is built from 14 residues. The germline gives CDR1 MNHEY, CDR2 SMNVEV (reference sequence). CDR3 DNA sequence: TGTGCCGGCAGTTTTGGGAGAAACTCCTACGAGCAGTACTTC. Translation: CAGSFGRNSYEQYF.

This clonotype was counted between two and nine times. The chain couples TRBV5-1 to TRBJ2-2, with TRBD1 matching over 10 bases. Germline-derived CDR1 and CDR2 are SGHRS and YFSETQ. The CDR3 is 15 amino acids. J lost 6 bases, V lost 3 bases, and 5 bases had no gene match. CDR3 sequence reads: CASSSRQGAAGELFF. The DNA of the CDR3 is TGCGCCAGCAGCTCACGACAGGGGGCTGCCGGGGAGCTGTTTTTT. Based on the CDR3 plus reference TRBV5-1 and TRBJ2-2, the full variable domain is KAGVTQTPRYLIKTRGQQVTLSCSPISGHRSVSWYQQTPGQGLQFLFEYFSETQRNKGNFPGRFSGRQFSNSRSEMNVSTLELGDSALYLCASSSRQGAAGELFFGEGSRLTVL.

This sequence joins TRBV28 and TRBJ1-2; 9 nucleotides agree with TRBD1. CDR1 and CDR2 (germline): MDHEN, SYDVKM. J gave up 6 bases and V 4 bases, and 6 bases lay outside the gene matches. The CDR3 consists of 14 residues. CDR3 bases: TGTGCCAGCAGTTCGGGACAGGGAACTCATGGCTACACCTTC. Residues: CASSSGQGTHGYTF.

This clonotype was seen at least ten times. The CDR3 DNA follows: TGTGCCAGCAGCGGACTAGCGGGGGGTTTAGATACGCAGTATTTT. Translation: CASSGLAGGLDTQYF. The J gene is TRBJ2-3, the V gene TRBV11-2, with TRBD2 matching 14 bases. CDR3 size: 15 residues. CDR1 and CDR2 from the germline V gene are SGHAT and FQNNGV. With 5 bases clipped from V and 5 bases from J, the junction kept 3 bases outside the gene matches.

The table lists this clonotype with many counts. The chain is built from TRBV28 and TRBJ1-1; D remains unclear. Trimming left V 10 bases short and J 2 bases short, with 14 bases between. CDR3 length equals 13 residues. Per the germline V gene, CDR1 is MDHEN and CDR2 is SYDVKM. The CDR3 nucleotides read TGTGCCATAATTGGCGCTCTCAACACTGAAGCTTTCTTT. Encoded protein: CAIIGALNTEAFF.